This T cell receptor (beta chain) stems from a study of response to subunit inactivated influenza vaccine. This CDR3 contains 11 residues. Germline CDR1 reads SQVTM; CDR2 reads ANQGSEA. With 4 bases removed from V and 5 bases from J, the gap between germline ends came to 8 bases. Each CDR3 protein gets one entry after TCRdb re-called the RT-PCR reads with MiXCR. The repertoire includes 500,000 to 550,000 distinct CDR3 sequences, 7.6% of them detected once, and around 13% sits in the top ten. This clonotype was seen a handful of times. The V gene is TRBV29-1, the J gene TRBJ1-1; D remains unclear. Sample: PBMCs from blood, taken around 2 years after vaccination. The origin of this receptor is a man aged 50-75 years who received an inactivated influenza vaccine. CDR3 in DNA: TGCAGCGTTGGTCGGCGGACTGAAGCTTTCTTT. This encodes CSVGRRTEAFF.